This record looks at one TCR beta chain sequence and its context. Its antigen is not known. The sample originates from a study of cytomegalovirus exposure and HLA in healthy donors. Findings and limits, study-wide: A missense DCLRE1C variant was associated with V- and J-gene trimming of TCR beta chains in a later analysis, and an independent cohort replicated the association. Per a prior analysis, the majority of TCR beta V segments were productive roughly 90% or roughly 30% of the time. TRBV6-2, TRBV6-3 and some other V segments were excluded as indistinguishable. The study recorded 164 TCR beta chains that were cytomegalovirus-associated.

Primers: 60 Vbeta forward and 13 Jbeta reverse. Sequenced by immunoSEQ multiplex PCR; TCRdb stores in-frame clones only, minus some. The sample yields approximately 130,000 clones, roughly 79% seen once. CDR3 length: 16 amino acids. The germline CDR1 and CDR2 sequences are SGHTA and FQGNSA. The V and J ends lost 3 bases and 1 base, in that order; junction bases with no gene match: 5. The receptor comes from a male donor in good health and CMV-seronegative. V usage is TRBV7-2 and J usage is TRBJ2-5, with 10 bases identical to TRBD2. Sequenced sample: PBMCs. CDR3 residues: CASSFFTSGAQETQYF. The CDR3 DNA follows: TGTGCCAGCAGCTTTTTTACTAGCGGGGCCCAAGAGACCCAGTACTTC.